The rows below give T cell receptor beta chains drawn from one sample of a study of T-cell memory formation after mild COVID-19. TCRdb independently ran MiXCR on the 5' RACE reads; one entry per CDR3 protein. The data show under 550,000 distinct CDR3 sequences, approximately 18% seen once. Sequences were obtained from PBMCs or a T cell subset sorted from them (not recorded which). The receptors come from a man aged 18 to 30 who had mild COVID-19 (a few samples of this study predate the infection). Cell type and time point are not known. Each CDR3 is given with its conserved first and last residue. Each record gives: V gene, CDR3 protein.

TRBV4-3 | CASSQNSGDLQETQYF
TRBV12-3/TRBV12-4 | CASSRGQGTGELFF
TRBV5-1 | CASSQPGTDTQYF
TRBV9 | CASSVEAQGETQYF
TRBV29-1 | CSVEGQSSYNEQFF
TRBV6-1 | CASTLYFGDTQYF
TRBV10-2 | CASGQTGTGNTIYF
TRBV18 | CASSPWSRSSSYEQYF
TRBV6-5 | CASSGAGAPNEQFF
TRBV6-2/TRBV6-3 | CASTRGHEQFF
TRBV5-1 | CASRGGLDQPQHF
TRBV14 | CASSGGFQAFF
TRBV12-3/TRBV12-4 | CASSVQGTRGNQPQHF
TRBV10-3 | CAISEPVTPTRDSGGETQYF
TRBV7-9 | CASSFQPSGAFF
TRBV5-1 | CASSLEAGGSRDTEAFF
TRBV4-1 | CASSQVLGRQNEKLFF
TRBV15 | CATSGDRVNTGELFF
TRBV6-1 | CASSARTYGYTF
TRBV5-1 | CASSPADRGLLETQYF
TRBV3-1 | CASSVEVGHTDTQYF
TRBV5-1 | CASSRGPNTEAFF
TRBV6-5 | CASSPDPGLNTEAFF